This TCR beta chain comes out of a study of molecular identifiers for immune sequencing clone quantification. Background on the study: Four of five splits of RNA from approximately 22,000 or 94,000 naive CD8 cells were sequenced in replicates. The study's findings and limits: Over 97% of CMV-specific effector molecules, but under 1% of naive ones, were in clones above 20 copies.

CDR3 length equals 15 residues. Germline V gene lookup returns CDR1 SQVTM and CDR2 ANQGSEA. TCRdb ran MiXCR on the PCR reads and lists one entry per CDR3 protein. The table includes under 100,000 distinct CDR3 sequences, roughly 25% detected once. Libraries of naive CD8 T cells were made from about 21,000 to 970,000 sorted cells. They used 10%, 30% or 50% RNA. Points on this clonotype: Its target is unknown. One base away lies a much larger clone, so this may be a sequencing read error.

The chain carries TRBV29-1 and TRBJ2-3; TRBD2 matches 11 bases. The sample consisted of naive CD8+ T cells from blood, with Jurkat cell RNA spiked in. Regarding subset: FACS-sorted CD8+CD4-CCR7+CD45RA+ naive T cells. The TCR was taken from a human donor in good health. Some libraries in this study had Jurkat cell RNA spiked in. For the CDR3, the DNA is TGCAGCGTTGAAAGACTAGCGGGATACACAGATCCGCAGTATTTT. Protein: CSVERLAGYTDPQYF.